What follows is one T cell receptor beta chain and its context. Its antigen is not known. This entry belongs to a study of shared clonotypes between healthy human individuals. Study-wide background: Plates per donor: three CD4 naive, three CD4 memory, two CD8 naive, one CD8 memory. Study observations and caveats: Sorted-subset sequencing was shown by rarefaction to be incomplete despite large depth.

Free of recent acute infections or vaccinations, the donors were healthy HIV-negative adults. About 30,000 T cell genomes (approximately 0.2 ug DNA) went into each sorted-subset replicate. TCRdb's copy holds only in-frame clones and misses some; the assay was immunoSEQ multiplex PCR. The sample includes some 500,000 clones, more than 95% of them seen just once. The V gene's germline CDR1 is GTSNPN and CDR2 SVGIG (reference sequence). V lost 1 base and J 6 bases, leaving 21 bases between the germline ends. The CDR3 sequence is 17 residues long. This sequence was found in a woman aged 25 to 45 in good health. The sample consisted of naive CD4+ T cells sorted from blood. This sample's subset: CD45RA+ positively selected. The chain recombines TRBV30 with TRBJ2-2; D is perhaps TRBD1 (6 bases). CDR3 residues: CAWSGIQGPSRAGELFF. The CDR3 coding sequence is TGTGCCTGGAGTGGGATACAGGGCCCCTCTAGGGCCGGGGAGCTGTTTTTT.